This T cell receptor (beta chain) originates from a study of blood T cell repertoires in COVID-19. Turning to the study itself: Samples of COVID-19 (acute and convalescent) were obtained from the United States, Italy and Spain. T cells, B-cell-depleted T cells, or PBMCs provided the cDNA or gDNA that served as material.

Authors' methods: For nucleated cells, counts were estimated from reference gene primer amplification. Data came from immunoSEQ multiplex PCR; TCRdb stores just in-frame clones and leaves some out. V and J calls and clone size come straight from that table; D and trimming were deduced from the DNA. Of around 60,000 clones in the sample, 70% to 90% are singletons; the top ten hold almost 4%. Sequenced input: peripheral blood. The receptor's source is a human donor in a cohort sampled during active COVID-19.

CDR3 nucleotides: TGTGCCAGCAGCTTATCAGACAGGGGGGCTTTCTTT. Translating gives CASSLSDRGAFF. The chain employs TRBV7-9 and TRBJ1-1; 9 bases align to TRBD1. Per germline, CDR1 SEHNR and CDR2 FQNEAQ (reference sequence). The CDR3 is 12 amino acids. Unmatched junction bases numbered 3, after V lost 2 bases and J lost 11 bases.